The 26 T cell receptor beta chains given below trace back to one sample, sequenced in a study of T cell repertoires in ileal Crohn's disease. The method was immunoSEQ multiplex PCR; TCRdb's version includes in-frame clones alone and lacks a portion of them. This sample has roughly 60,000 clones, with 85% to 90% found just once. The sample's time point: neoterminal ileum biopsy at postoperative endoscopy, about 6 months after surgery. Sequenced: ileal tissue. The receptors shown here come from an adult with Crohn's disease.

This chain's CDR3 is CASSLGGTDRNIQYF. The CDR3 DNA follows: TGTGCCAGCAGCCTAGGCGGGACAGACAGAAACATTCAGTACTTC. The V gene is TRBV6-4, the J gene TRBJ2-4, with TRBD1 as a possible D gene (7 bases). Germline lookup yields CDR1 MRHNA and CDR2 SNTAGT. The CDR3 runs 15 residues. V lost 6 bases to trimming and J lost 6 bases, with 18 bases between them.

The J gene is TRBJ2-7, the V gene TRBV11-2, with 10 bases fitting TRBD1. V trimming: 6 bases; J trimming: 6 bases; junction bases outside the gene matches: 2. This CDR3 spans 12 amino acids. Germline V gene sequence: CDR1 SGHAT, CDR2 FQNNGV. The CDR3 is CASRGQGSEQYV. The CDR3 DNA is TGTGCCAGCAGGGGACAGGGGTCCGAGCAGTACGTC.

The V call is TRBV12-5, the J call TRBJ1-5; 7 positions match TRBD1. J was trimmed by 6 bases and V by 3 bases; bases with no gene match: 8. The CDR3 runs to 15 residues. Germline CDR1 LGHNT, CDR2 FRNRAP. The CDR3 DNA reads TGTGCTAGTGGTTTAGGGAGACAGGGTTTTCAGCCCCAGCATTTT. Its protein product is CASGLGRQGFQPQHF.

The chain carries TRBV5-1 and TRBJ2-3; the D gene is possibly TRBD1 (6 bases). Trimming stripped 2 bases from V and 0 bases from J, with 10 bases between. The CDR3 is made up of 15 amino acids. CDR1 is SGHRS, CDR2 YFSETQ, per germline. The CDR3 spells CASSLQGFSTDTQYF. The CDR3 DNA reads TGCGCCAGCAGCTTACAGGGCTTCAGCACAGATACGCAGTATTTT.

A note on this clone: This specimen includes other DNA sequences encoding the same CDR3. The rearrangement uses TRBV11-2 and TRBJ2-1; D gene uncertain. CDR1 is SGHAT, CDR2 FQNNGV, per germline. This CDR3 contains 13 residues. Trimming stripped 1 base from V and 5 bases from J, with 6 bases between. The CDR3 sequence: CASSLGRNNEQFF. CDR3 sequence (DNA): TGTGCCAGCAGCTTAGGCAGAAACAATGAGCAGTTCTTC.

The chain uses TRBV13 and TRBJ2-1; D is ambiguous. The germline V gene encodes CDR1 PRHDT and CDR2 FYEKMQ (reference sequence). Trimming shortened V by 6 bases and J by 7 bases, and 16 bases separated the two germline ends. CDR3 length equals 14 residues. In DNA, the CDR3 is TGTGCCAGCAGTCGTGACTCCAGTCTTAATGAGCAGTTCTTC. Translation: CASSRDSSLNEQFF.

This chain uses TRBV7-9 with TRBJ2-3; 8 bases align to TRBD2. Germline CDR1 reads SEHNR; CDR2 reads FQNEAQ (reference sequence). The length of the CDR3 is 15 residues. V shed 2 bases and J 0 bases; nucleotides not matched to a gene: 1. CDR3 protein: CASSLLAGSTDTQYF. The CDR3 DNA reads as TGTGCCAGCAGCTTACTAGCGGGTAGCACAGATACGCAGTATTTT.

DNA of the CDR3: TGTGCCAGCAGGCCCGGCCAGGGGGCTGAAGCTTTCTTT. As protein: CASRPGQGAEAFF. The chain uses TRBV6-6 and TRBJ1-1, with 7 bases identical to TRBD1. The germline CDR1 and CDR2 sequences are MNHNY and SVGAGI (reference sequence). The J segment lost 6 bases and the V segment lost 6 bases, leaving 7 bases of the junction unmatched. The CDR3 totals 13 residues.

This clone was seen only once. This chain links TRBV19 with TRBJ1-3, with TRBD1 identical over 7 bases. The CDR3 is 15 residues long. Germline values: CDR1 LNHDA, CDR2 SQIVND (reference sequence). V lost 6 bases to trimming and J lost 0 bases; unmatched junction nucleotides: 5. The CDR3 sequence: CASRLDRSSGNTIYF. CDR3 in DNA: TGTGCCAGTAGGCTGGACAGGTCCTCTGGAAACACCATATATTTT.

This clone was seen once. This chain connects TRBV6-5 to TRBJ2-2, with D possibly matching TRBD2 (6 bases). V was shortened by 7 bases and J by 6 bases, with 15 bases between the two germline ends. The germline gives CDR1 MNHEY, CDR2 SVGAGI. The CDR3 loop spans 14 amino acids. The CDR3 spells CASIRDSGPGELFF. The DNA for the CDR3 is TGTGCCAGCATCCGGGACTCGGGACCCGGGGAGCTGTTTTTT.

The chain joins TRBV7-9 to TRBJ1-1; no firm D call. This CDR3 has 14 amino acids. Germline-derived CDR1 and CDR2 are SEHNR and FQNEAQ (reference sequence). The V end was cut by 7 bases, the J end by 0 bases, with 12 bases between. The CDR3 sequence is CASNPAGMNTEAFF. In DNA, the CDR3 is TGTGCCAGCAACCCCGCCGGGATGAACACTGAAGCTTTCTTT.

The chain is built from TRBV6-1 and TRBJ1-2; TRBD1 matches at 9 bases. Trimming removed 8 bases from V and 8 bases from J; junction bases left unmatched: 12. CDR1 is MNHNS and CDR2 is SASEGT in the germline V gene. CDR3 size: 14 residues. The CDR3 loop reads CASEPGQGSTGYTF. The DNA for the CDR3 is TGTGCCAGCGAACCGGGACAGGGTTCAACCGGCTACACCTTC.

The rearrangement joins TRBV7-2 to TRBJ1-1; unclear D gene. Trimming left V 3 bases short and J 3 bases short, with 8 bases between. Looked up from germline, CDR1 is SGHTA and CDR2 is FQGNSA. The CDR3 consists of 13 residues. The CDR3 is CASSFGVYTEAFF. The CDR3 DNA is TGTGCCAGCAGCTTCGGTGTTTACACTGAAGCTTTCTTT.

The table lists this clone with a count of one. The rearrangement uses TRBV6-1 and TRBJ1-4, with D maybe TRBD1 (6 bases). The CDR3 is 14 amino acids. The germline V gene has CDR1 MNHNS and CDR2 SASEGT. Trimming cost V 5 bases and J 2 bases, with 9 bases left between them. The CDR3 DNA is TGTGCCAGCAGTAACAGGGACACTAATGAAAAACTGTTTTTT. Amino acids: CASSNRDTNEKLFF.

This sequence joins TRBV9 and TRBJ1-1, with 8 nucleotides matching TRBD1. Germline CDR1 is SGDLS and CDR2 is YYNGEE. This CDR3 comprises 17 residues. The V and J ends lost 3 bases and 0 bases, in that order; junction bases with no gene match: 10. CDR3 residues: CASSEQGEVRMNTEAFF. The CDR3 nucleotides are TGTGCCAGCAGCGAACAGGGGGAGGTACGGATGAACACTGAAGCTTTCTTT.

The chain recombines TRBV9 with TRBJ2-2, with a weak D call TRBD1 (5 bases). V was cut by 4 bases and J by 1 base, with 11 bases left in between. The CDR3 runs to 15 residues. Germline V lookup: CDR1 SGDLS, CDR2 YYNGEE. The CDR3 spells CASSPQTVNTGELFF. CDR3 nucleotides: TGTGCCAGCAGCCCCCAGACAGTGAACACCGGGGAGCTGTTTTTT.

The chain has TRBV6-5 and TRBJ1-3, with a possible D match to TRBD1 (5 bases). Per the germline V gene, CDR1 is MNHEY and CDR2 is SVGAGI. The V gene lost 4 bases and the J gene lost 3 bases, with 7 bases spanning the gap. This CDR3 spans 13 amino acids. The CDR3 DNA follows: TGTGCCAGCAGTTTCGGGGGTGGAAACACCATATATTTT. This codes for CASSFGGGNTIYF.

The gene calls are TRBV28 and TRBJ2-4; D may be TRBD1 (5 bases). The CDR3 runs to 14 residues. CDR1 MDHEN and CDR2 SYDVKM come from the germline V gene. The V end lost 6 bases, the J end lost 5 bases, and 14 bases lay between the germline ends. Written as DNA, the CDR3 is TGTGCCAGCAGCCTTAATCCCAGGGAAAACATTCAGTACTTC. Translated: CASSLNPRENIQYF. The whole variable domain, remainder taken from reference TRBV28 and TRBJ2-4, is DVKVTQSSRYLVKRTGEKVFLECVQDMDHENMFWYRQDPGLGLRLIYFSYDVKMKEKGDIPEGYSVSREKKERFSLILESASTNQTSMYLCASSLNPRENIQYFGAGTRLSVL.

V gene TRBV14 combines with J gene TRBJ1-1, with a weak D call TRBD1 (5 bases). CDR3 size: 15 residues. The V end was cut by 0 bases, the J end by 0 bases, with 8 bases between. The germline V gene encodes CDR1 SGHDN and CDR2 FVKESK. CDR3 sequence (DNA): TGTGCCAGCAGCCAAGACAGGGTTCTGAACACTGAAGCTTTCTTT. Encoded protein: CASSQDRVLNTEAFF. The full variable domain, rest sourced from reference TRBV14 and TRBJ1-1, is EAGVTQFPSHSVIEKGQTVTLRCDPISGHDNLYWYRRVMGKEIKFLLHFVKESKQDESGMPNNRFLAERTGGTYSTLKVQPAELEDSGVYFCASSQDRVLNTEAFFGQGTRLTVV.

CDR3: CASRLRTGLNEKLFF. The CDR3 nucleotides read TGTGCCAGCAGACTTCGGACAGGGCTTAATGAAAAACTGTTTTTT. The chain uses TRBV7-8 and TRBJ1-4, with 8 nucleotides matching TRBD1. CDR1 is SGHVS and CDR2 is FQNEAQ in the germline V gene. CDR3 length: 15 residues. After removal of 6 bases from V and 4 bases from J, the junction contained 7 bases not matched to a gene.

This clone was detected a few times. This chain uses TRBV11-3 with TRBJ2-7, with D hard to call. The length of the CDR3 is 14 residues. The V end lost 0 bases, the J end lost 1 base, and 7 bases lay between the germline ends. Germline loops: CDR1 SGHNT, CDR2 YENEEA. The CDR3 sequence: CASSLDQVSYEQYF. CDR3 in DNA: TGTGCCAGCAGCTTAGACCAGGTGTCCTACGAGCAGTACTTC.

CDR3 loop: CAISESSSQPLHF. The CDR3 bases are TGTGCCATCAGTGAAAGTTCTAGTCAACCCCTCCACTTT. The rearrangement links TRBV10-3 to TRBJ1-6; D is unclear. V lost 3 bases, J lost 12 bases, and 12 bases lay in between. The V gene's germline CDR1 is ENHRY and CDR2 SYGVKD. The CDR3 sequence is 13 residues long.

The chain recombines TRBV27 with TRBJ2-7; no clear D gene. This CDR3 is built from 9 residues. Germline assignment: CDR1 MNHEY and CDR2 SMNVEV (reference sequence). V lost 11 bases and J 2 bases, leaving 4 bases between the germline ends. In DNA form, the CDR3 reads TGTGCCGGGGCCTACGAGCAGTACGTC. It encodes CAGAYEQYV.

The chain has TRBV11-3 and TRBJ2-1; 7 bases are a match to TRBD1. CDR3 size: 14 residues. Trimming at V came to 4 bases and at J to 4 bases, leaving 4 bases not matched to a gene. Germline V lookup: CDR1 SGHNT, CDR2 YENEEA. As DNA, the CDR3 is TGTGCCAGCAGCTCGGGACAGTCTTACAATGAGCAGTTCTTC. Translating it yields CASSSGQSYNEQFF.

V usage is TRBV6-4 and J usage is TRBJ1-6; the D gene is possibly TRBD1 (5 bases). Looked up from germline, CDR1 is MRHNA and CDR2 is SNTAGT. This CDR3 comprises 13 residues. Trimming cost V 9 bases and J 10 bases, with 16 bases left between them. The CDR3 is CASRDSYESPLHF. In DNA form, the CDR3 reads TGTGCCAGTAGGGACTCCTATGAATCACCCCTCCACTTT.

The chain uses TRBV10-3 and TRBJ2-7; 7 bases fit TRBD2. The germline CDR1 and CDR2 sequences are ENHRY and SYGVKD. The CDR3 has 15 amino acids. V dropped 4 bases and J dropped 0; count of bases not matched to a gene: 6. The CDR3, as DNA: TGTGCCATCAGTGCTTTAGCGGGTGCCTCCTACGAGCAGTACTTC. This sequence encodes CAISALAGASYEQYF.